This passage covers 32 T cell receptor beta chains from one sample sequenced in a study of immune heterogeneity within non-small cell lung tumors. It was with 32 V and 13 J primers that multiplex PCR amplified TCR beta CDR3. MiXCR, applied by TCRdb to the multiplex PCR reads, yields one record per CDR3 protein. The sample has around 29,000 distinct CDR3 sequences, around 30% seen once. Each sample used 600 ng of genomic DNA from bulk tumor tissue. Biopsies, several per primary tumor and spaced far apart, were collected during surgery. Patients underwent curative surgery for untreated, newly diagnosed non-small cell lung cancer. Material: lung tumor tissue. The origin of the receptors is a man aged 35 to 55 with non-small cell lung cancer.

As concerns this clonotype: A much larger clonotype is one base distant, so this may be a read error. The V call is TRBV6-5, the J call TRBJ2-7; 12 bases are a match to TRBD2. With 0 bases clipped from V and 6 bases from J, the junction kept 9 bases outside the gene matches. Per germline, CDR1 MNHEY and CDR2 SVGAGI. This CDR3 contains 17 residues. CDR3 region: CASSYSLAGGANREQYF. CDR3 nucleotide sequence: TGTGCCAGCAGTTACTCGCTAGCGGGAGGGGCGAATCGCGAGCAGTACTTC.

Of note for this clonotype: A much larger clone sits a single nucleotide away, making a read error possible. The rearrangement joins TRBV24-1 to TRBJ2-1; 9 bases map to TRBD2. The CDR3 loop spans 16 amino acids. Looked up from germline, CDR1 is KGHDR and CDR2 is SFDVKD. CDR3 region: CASSDPSSGAYNEQFF. Written as DNA, the CDR3 is TGTGCCTCCAGTGACCCTTCTAGCGGGGCCTACAATGAGCAGTTCTTC.

In this sample, this clonotype turned up many times. The chain uses TRBV6-1 and TRBJ2-7; the D is unclear. Trimming left V 6 bases short and J 5 bases short, with 20 bases between. There are 15 residues in the CDR3. CDR1 is MNHNS and CDR2 is SASEGT in the germline V gene. The CDR3, as DNA: TGTGCCAGCAGCCCAGCTACAAGTGCATGGGACGAGCAGTACTTC. It translates to CASSPATSAWDEQYF.

As regards this clonotype: It may be a read error: a sequence one base away is much more abundant. V gene TRBV10-1 combines with J gene TRBJ1-5; D remains unclear. The CDR3 totals 13 residues. Germline-derived CDR1 and CDR2 are WNHNN and SYGVQD (reference sequence). Trimming stripped 4 bases from V and 4 bases from J, with 8 bases between. CDR3 protein: CASSAWPNQPQHF. DNA of the CDR3: TGCGCCAGCAGTGCCTGGCCTAATCAGCCCCAGCATTTT.

This clonotype is labeled as medium-sized. The chain has TRBV6-1 and TRBJ1-5; D might be TRBD1 (5 bases). The CDR3 extends over 15 amino acids. With 5 bases removed from V and 12 bases from J, the gap between germline ends came to 23 bases. Germline loops: CDR1 MNHNS, CDR2 SASEGT. The CDR3 loop reads CASSHQGREVSFQHF. The DNA for the CDR3 is TGTGCCAGCAGTCACCAAGGCAGGGAGGTGTCATTCCAGCATTTT.

Concerning this clonotype: A much more abundant neighbour one base away suggests this may be a read error. The chain links TRBV11-3 to TRBJ1-3, with a possible D match to TRBD1 (6 bases). CDR1 and CDR2 from the germline V gene are SGHNT and YENEEA. The CDR3 runs 16 residues. The CDR3 is CASSSSGARVGNTINF. The DNA of the CDR3 is TGTGCCAGCAGCTCCTCAGGGGCGCGTGTCGGAAACACCATAAATTTT. Supplemented by reference TRBV11-3 and TRBJ1-3, the full variable domain reads EAGVVQSPRYKIIEKKQPVAFWCNPISGHNTLYWYLQNLGQGPELLIRYENEEAVDDSQLPKDRFSAERLKGVDSTLKIQPAELGDSAVYLCASSSSGARVGNTINFGEGSWLTVV.

Of note for this clonotype: This clone may be a read error of a much larger clone one base away. Here the CDR3 omits its conserved ending phenylalanine or tryptophan, so a read error is the likely source. The chain joins TRBV2 to TRBJ1-2; D possibly corresponds to TRBD1 (6 bases). This CDR3 is 14 amino acids long. Trimming left V 2 bases short and J 8 bases short, with 15 bases between. Germline loops: CDR1 SNHLY, CDR2 FYNNEI. Here the CDR3 DNA reads TGTGCCAGCAGTGAAAACAGGGTGGGTTACGGCTACACCATC. This translates into CASSENRVGYGYTI.

This clonotype was counted only a few times. This chain links TRBV9 with TRBJ2-7; a possible D gene is TRBD2 (5 bases). Germline V gives CDR1 SGDLS, CDR2 YYNGEE. This CDR3 contains 15 residues. Trimming took off 4 bases at V and 7 bases at J, with 21 bases between the two ends. The CDR3 DNA reads TGTGCCAGCAGCCCGGTACTAGGCCCCCCTGAAGAGCAGTACTTC. Its translation: CASSPVLGPPEEQYF. Combining the CDR3 with reference TRBV9 and TRBJ2-7 gives the whole variable domain DSGVTQTPKHLITATGQRVTLRCSPRSGDLSVYWYQQSLDQGLQFLIQYYNGEERAKGNILERFSAQQFPDLHSELNLSSLELGDSALYFCASSPVLGPPEEQYFGPGTRLTVT.

Only one count was recorded for this clonotype. Being one base from a much bigger clone, this may be a read error. The chain uses TRBV20-1 and TRBJ2-3; 7 nucleotides align to TRBD2. This CDR3 comprises 15 residues. Germline CDR1 and CDR2: DFQATT and SNEGSKA (reference sequence). With 4 bases clipped from V and 3 bases from J, the junction kept 10 bases outside the gene matches. In nucleotides, the CDR3 is TGCAGTGCTACTTGGTCTATCGGGAGGACAGATACGCAGTATTTT. Translation: CSATWSIGRTDTQYF.

Concerning this clonotype itself: One end of the junction varies from germline; a read error may be responsible. The rearrangement joins TRBV3-1 to TRBJ2-5, with no clear D. Per the germline V gene, CDR1 is LGHDT and CDR2 is YNNKEL (reference sequence). The CDR3 spans 11 residues. The CDR3 DNA is TGTGCCAGAAGCCAAAGAGAGACCCAGTACTTC. Its protein product is CARSQRETQYF.

The CDR3 coding sequence is TGTGCCATCAGTGATAGACAGGACGGTCAGCCCCAGCATTTT. It codes for CAISDRQDGQPQHF. The rearrangement links TRBV10-3 to TRBJ1-5; the D gene is possibly TRBD1 (6 bases). The CDR3 loop spans 14 amino acids. Germline V lookup: CDR1 ENHRY, CDR2 SYGVKD. Trimming stripped 3 bases from V and 6 bases from J, with 12 bases between.

V is TRBV11-3 and J is TRBJ1-1, with D uncertain. This CDR3 region has 14 residues. Germline V lookup: CDR1 SGHNT, CDR2 YENEEA. V was shortened by 6 bases and J by 3 bases, with 14 bases between the two germline ends. The DNA for the CDR3 is TGTGCCAGCAGTTTGGTCGGCGGTTACACTGAAGCTTTCTTT. Protein: CASSLVGGYTEAFF.

The chain carries TRBV5-1 and TRBJ2-1; 10 nucleotides match TRBD2. Per the germline V gene, CDR1 is SGHRS and CDR2 is YFSETQ. V lost 4 bases to trimming and J lost 0 bases; unmatched junction nucleotides: 7. The CDR3 is 17 amino acids. For the CDR3, the DNA is TGCGCCAGCAGCCCGGGGACTAGCGCAGGCTCCTACAATGAGCAGTTCTTC. This translates into CASSPGTSAGSYNEQFF. The full variable domain, with the rest looked up from reference TRBV5-1 and TRBJ2-1, is KAGVTQTPRYLIKTRGQQVTLSCSPISGHRSVSWYQQTPGQGLQFLFEYFSETQRNKGNFPGRFSGRQFSNSRSEMNVSTLELGDSALYLCASSPGTSAGSYNEQFFGPGTRLTVL.

The chain has TRBV6-1 and TRBJ1-1, with D possibly being TRBD1 (6 bases). Germline V gene lookup returns CDR1 MNHNS and CDR2 SASEGT. CDR3 length equals 14 residues. V was pared by 7 bases and J by 4 bases, with 16 bases between. CDR3 sequence (DNA): TGTGCCAGCATAAGGTCGGGGGCAGTCACTGAAGCTTTCTTT. Residues: CASIRSGAVTEAFF.

This clonotype was found many times. V and J are TRBV20-1 and TRBJ2-7; 13 bases are a match to TRBD2. V lost 6 bases and J lost 6; bases outside the gene matches: 20. Germline loops: CDR1 DFQATT, CDR2 SNEGSKA (reference sequence). There are 18 residues in the CDR3. The CDR3 is CSARKTGTSGKRASEQYF. Here the CDR3 DNA reads TGCAGTGCCAGAAAAACCGGGACTAGCGGGAAGAGGGCCTCCGAGCAGTACTTC.

This clonotype was counted only a few times. The chain is built from TRBV30 and TRBJ2-5; D is undetermined. The CDR3 runs to 14 residues. V was clipped by 0 bases and J by 3 bases, with 11 bases between them. CDR1 is GTSNPN, CDR2 SVGIG, per germline (reference sequence). The CDR3 loop reads CAWSVAVTEETQYF. The CDR3 DNA sequence: TGTGCCTGGAGTGTAGCAGTGACCGAAGAGACCCAGTACTTC.

The chain employs TRBV6-1 and TRBJ2-7, with D perhaps given as TRBD1 or TRBD2 (5 bases each). The germline V gene encodes CDR1 MNHNS and CDR2 SASEGT. V dropped 8 bases and J dropped 4 bases, with 12 bases sitting between them. CDR3 length: 12 residues. The CDR3 DNA follows: TGTGCCAGCCGGTCGGGGCCTTACGAGCAGTACTTC. Translated: CASRSGPYEQYF.

This clonotype was picked up a small number of times. The chain joins TRBV5-1 to TRBJ2-2; 8 positions agree with TRBD1. In germline, CDR1 is SGHRS, CDR2 YFSETQ. With 6 bases clipped from V and 1 base from J, the junction kept 8 bases outside the gene matches. The CDR3 runs to 16 residues. The CDR3 bases are TGCGCCAGCATTAAGGACAGGGTGGAGAACACCGGGGAGCTGTTTTTT. This sequence encodes CASIKDRVENTGELFF.

For this clonotype: An end of the junction does not agree with germline; a read error may underlie this. The rearrangement uses TRBV3-1 and TRBJ2-7, with 9 nucleotides matching TRBD1. Germline V gene data show CDR1 as LGHDT and CDR2 as YNNKEL (reference sequence). The CDR3 is made up of 15 amino acids. The CDR3, as DNA: TGTGTCAGCAGCCAACCGGGACAGGGCTTGGGCGAGCAGTACTTC. Its translation: CVSSQPGQGLGEQYF.

V gene TRBV11-2 combines with J gene TRBJ2-1; TRBD2 matches 10 bases. Germline loops: CDR1 SGHAT, CDR2 FQNNGV. The V gene end was trimmed by 1 base and the J gene end by 9 bases; junction bases not matched to a gene: 6. The CDR3 is 15 residues long. The CDR3 nucleotides are TGTGCCAGCAGCTTAGGCCTAGCGGGAGTGGTTGAGCAGTTCTTC. This gives the protein CASSLGLAGVVEQFF.

This clonotype was seen at least ten times. The chain couples TRBV19 to TRBJ1-5; D perhaps matches TRBD1 (6 bases). Germline values: CDR1 LNHDA, CDR2 SQIVND (reference sequence). CDR3 length equals 17 residues. The germline V and J ends were trimmed by 4 bases and 8 bases, with 24 bases remaining between them. The CDR3 DNA sequence: TGTGCCAGTAGTACCTACGGGACACCAACCAATCTCGAGCCCCAGCATTTT. It encodes CASSTYGTPTNLEPQHF.

This clonotype was seen at least ten times. The chain combines TRBV6-5 with TRBJ1-6; no definite D call. The CDR3 spans 15 residues. Trimming left V 0 bases short and J 6 bases short, with 9 bases between. In germline, CDR1 is MNHEY, CDR2 SVGAGI. CDR3 coding DNA: TGTGCCAGCAGTTACTCTGGCAGGCTTAATTCACCCCTCCACTTT. Translated: CASSYSGRLNSPLHF.

A remark on this clonotype: Just one base apart from a much larger clone, this may be a read error. The genes are TRBV19 and TRBJ2-7; D uncertain. The CDR3 is made up of 12 amino acids. The germline V gene has CDR1 LNHDA and CDR2 SQIVND (reference sequence). CDR3 region: CVSSKGSYEQYF. CDR3 nucleotides: TGTGTCAGTAGTAAAGGCAGCTACGAGCAGTACTTC.

The rearrangement joins TRBV29-1 to TRBJ1-1; D might be TRBD1 (5 bases). The CDR3 length is 11 residues. Per germline, CDR1 SQVTM and CDR2 ANQGSEA. Between the trimmed V and J ends, which lost 7 bases and 4 bases, there was a span of 10 bases. The CDR3 DNA follows: TGCAGCGGGTGGGGGAGCACTGAAGCTTTCTTT. Protein: CSGWGSTEAFF.

This clonotype was seen many times. The gene calls are TRBV6-1 and TRBJ1-2; TRBD1 matches at 8 bases. J gave up 4 bases and V 4 bases, and 5 bases lay outside the gene matches. Looked up from germline, CDR1 is MNHNS and CDR2 is SASEGT. CDR3 length: 14 amino acids. The CDR3 sequence is CASSGDRSLYGYTF. The CDR3 nucleotides read TGTGCCAGCAGTGGGGACAGGAGTCTCTATGGCTACACCTTC.

Turning to this clonotype: A junction end diverges from the germline sequence, so it may reflect a read error. CDR3 protein: CASSRTDNQPPHF. CDR3 bases: TGTGCCAGCAGCCGGACAGACAATCAGCCCCCGCATTTT. The V call is TRBV3-1, the J call TRBJ1-5; perhaps TRBD1 as D (6 bases). CDR1 and CDR2 from the germline V gene are LGHDT and YNNKEL (reference sequence). This CDR3 spans 13 amino acids.

The sample holds many counts of this clonotype. V usage is TRBV10-3 and J usage is TRBJ2-7, with D hard to call. CDR1 and CDR2 (germline): ENHRY, SYGVKD. CDR3 length: 13 residues. V lost 3 bases and J 4 bases, leaving 10 bases between the germline ends. CDR3 residues: CAISDSRLYEQYF. The DNA of the CDR3 is TGTGCCATCAGTGATAGTCGGTTATACGAGCAGTACTTC.

This clonotype was found many times. The chain joins TRBV11-2 to TRBJ1-2; a possible D gene is TRBD1 (5 bases). The CDR3 runs to 15 residues. CDR1 SGHAT and CDR2 FQNNGV come from the germline V gene. Trimming stripped 5 bases from V and 5 bases from J, with 18 bases between. CDR3 in DNA: TGTGCCAGCAGCCTCACAGGAAACCCGGCATATGGCTACACCTTC. Protein sequence: CASSLTGNPAYGYTF.

Concerning this clonotype itself: A read error is possible here, since a much larger clone lies one base away. This chain connects TRBV18 to TRBJ2-1; D uncertain. This CDR3 region has 12 residues. Looked up from germline, CDR1 is KGHSH and CDR2 is LQKENI. The CDR3 sequence is CVSSPGAYEQFF. The CDR3 DNA sequence: TGTGTCAGCTCACCAGGAGCATATGAGCAGTTCTTC.

This clonotype has just a few counts. V usage is TRBV7-2 and J usage is TRBJ2-1, with TRBD2 identical over 9 bases. In germline, CDR1 is SGHTA, CDR2 FQGNSA. V gave up 3 bases and J gave up 6 bases; unmatched junction bases: 6. The CDR3 runs to 15 residues. CDR3 DNA: TGTGCCAGCAGCTTGACAGCGGGAGGTCGCAATGAGCAGTTCTTC. This encodes CASSLTAGGRNEQFF.

By proportion, this clonotype is medium-sized. CDR3 loop: CASSFRISGRADNEQFF. CDR3 nucleotide sequence: TGTGCCAGCAGTTTTAGGATTAGCGGGAGGGCCGACAATGAGCAGTTCTTC. This chain connects TRBV27 to TRBJ2-1, with 11 bases that match TRBD2. This CDR3 region has 17 residues. Germline loops: CDR1 MNHEY, CDR2 SMNVEV (reference sequence). Unmatched junction bases numbered 9, after V lost 3 bases and J lost 5 bases.

Concerning this clonotype itself: This could be a read error, since a much larger clone is one nucleotide away. This chain joins TRBV27 and TRBJ1-1; D not resolved. The CDR3 has 14 residues. From germline, CDR1 is MNHEY and CDR2 SMNVEV (reference sequence). CDR3 amino acids: CAISLEHPNTEAFF. CDR3 in DNA: TGTGCCATCAGTTTGGAACATCCTAACACTGAAGCTTTCTTT.